This T cell receptor beta chain was recorded in a study of blood T cell repertoires in COVID-19. Profiling relied on immunoSEQ multiplex PCR, and the TCRdb table lists in-frame clones only, not all of them. The sample consists of 220,000 or so clones, about 85% of them appearing once. Enrolled during active infection, Seattle patients were then followed longitudinally. Germline CDR1 reads SEHNR; CDR2 reads FQNEAQ (reference sequence). V lost 4 bases and J lost 2; bases outside the gene matches: 10. The CDR3 is 18 amino acids. The chain is built from TRBV7-9 and TRBJ2-3; TRBD2 aligns across 12 bases. The origin of this receptor is a woman between 50 and 59 years old with COVID-19, enrolled during active disease. Sequenced input: peripheral blood. The CDR3 DNA follows: TGTGCCAGCAGCTGCCTCGGGACTAGCGGGTGTTCCACAGATACGCAGTATTTT. This encodes CASSCLGTSGCSTDTQYF.